This T cell receptor beta chain emerged from a study of blood T cells in healthy people across ages. The study, taken as a whole, reports: Naive and antigen-experienced cells were not separated, limiting conclusive comparison.

A J-beta primer mix and a sample-barcoded 5' primer were used in a second PCR of roughly 6 to 12 cycles. TCRdb passed the 5' RACE reads through MiXCR, listing each CDR3 protein once. Here the sample spans 600,000 to 650,000 distinct CDR3 sequences, approximately 50% being singletons. As concerns this clonotype: The antigen remains unidentified.

The length of the CDR3 is 15 residues. The V gene's germline CDR1 is MRHNA and CDR2 SNTAGT. Trimming removed 6 bases from V and 3 bases from J, with 18 bases in between. Total RNA extraction produced at least 5.5 micrograms (per sample) for the study. This receptor was obtained from a man between 60 and 75 years old in good health. Source material: blood. The gene calls are TRBV6-4 and TRBJ2-7; perhaps TRBD2 as D (6 bases). The CDR3 spells CASRGWDPEGYEQYF. The CDR3 bases are TGTGCCAGCAGAGGATGGGACCCGGAGGGCTACGAGCAGTACTTC.